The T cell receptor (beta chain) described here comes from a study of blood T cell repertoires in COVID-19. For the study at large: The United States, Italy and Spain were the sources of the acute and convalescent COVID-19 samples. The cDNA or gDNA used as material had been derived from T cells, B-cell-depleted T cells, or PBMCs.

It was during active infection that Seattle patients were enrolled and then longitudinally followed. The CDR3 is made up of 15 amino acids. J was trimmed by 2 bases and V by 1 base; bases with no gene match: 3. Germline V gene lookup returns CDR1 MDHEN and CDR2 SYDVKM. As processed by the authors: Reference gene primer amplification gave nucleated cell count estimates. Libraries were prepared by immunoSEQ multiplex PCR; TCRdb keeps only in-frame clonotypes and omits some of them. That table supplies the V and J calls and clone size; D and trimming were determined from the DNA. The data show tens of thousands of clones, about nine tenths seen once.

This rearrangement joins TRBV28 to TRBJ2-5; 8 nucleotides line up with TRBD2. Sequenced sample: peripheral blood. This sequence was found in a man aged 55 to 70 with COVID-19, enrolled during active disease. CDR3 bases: TGTGCCAGCAGTTTATTTACTAGCGGACAAGAGACCCAGTACTTC. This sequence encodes CASSLFTSGQETQYF.